Below, 13 T cell receptor beta chains from the same sample are listed, as sequenced in a study of T cells in localized non-small cell lung cancer. Profiling relied on immunoSEQ multiplex PCR, and the TCRdb table lists in-frame clones only, not all of them. The sample records 64,000 or so clones, 75% to 90% being singletons. The material sequenced was peripheral blood, taken before any cancer treatment. The receptors come from a woman aged 40-75 years with stage I lung adenocarcinoma.

Only one count was recorded for this clone. V and J are TRBV2 and TRBJ2-3, with 8 bases lining up with TRBD1. The CDR3 length is 17 residues. V shed 8 bases, J shed 4 bases, and the junction held 17 bases outside the gene matches. Germline V CDR1 and CDR2: SNHLY, FYNNEI. CDR3 region: CASAPQGAGRRADTQYF. CDR3 nucleotide sequence: TGTGCCAGCGCGCCTCAGGGGGCAGGGAGACGGGCAGATACGCAGTATTTT.

The rearrangement links TRBV19 to TRBJ2-7; TRBD1 might be the D (6 bases). Germline CDR1 LNHDA, CDR2 SQIVND (reference sequence). This CDR3 has 15 amino acids. The ends were cut back, 0 bases at V and 2 bases at J, with 11 bases in the middle. In DNA, the CDR3 is TGTGCCAGTAGTATAGATAGACAGGCCACCTACGAGCAGTACTTC. This codes for CASSIDRQATYEQYF.

This sequence joins TRBV4-2 and TRBJ2-3; the match to TRBD2 covers 11 bases. Germline V gives CDR1 LGHNA, CDR2 YNFKEQ. CDR3 length: 18 amino acids. Germline trimming cut 0 bases from V and 0 bases from J; bases unmatched to any gene: 5. The CDR3 DNA reads as TGTGCCAGCAGCCAAGATTGGGCTAGCGGGAGGAGCACAGATACGCAGTATTTT. It is translated as CASSQDWASGRSTDTQYF.

The V call is TRBV7-2, the J call TRBJ2-7; 9 nucleotides match TRBD1. The CDR3 has 13 amino acids. Germline assignment: CDR1 SGHTA and CDR2 FQGNSA. After removal of 3 bases from V and 7 bases from J, the junction contained 4 bases not matched to a gene. Written as DNA, the CDR3 is TGTGCCAGCAGCTTGGACAGGGGTGGGGAGCAGTACTTC. This encodes CASSLDRGGEQYF.

The gene calls are TRBV13 and TRBJ1-2, with a weak D call TRBD1 (5 bases). This CDR3 comprises 13 residues. Trimming took 2 bases from V and 3 from J, leaving 7 bases between them. Germline CDR1 is PRHDT and CDR2 is FYEKMQ (reference sequence). CDR3 sequence reads: CASSLLQDYGYTF. CDR3 DNA: TGTGCCAGCAGCTTATTACAGGACTATGGCTACACCTTC.

The V gene is TRBV6-4, the J gene TRBJ1-2, with D tentatively TRBD1 (5 bases). Trimming left V 4 bases short and J 4 bases short, with 13 bases between. CDR3 length: 14 residues. The germline CDR1 and CDR2 sequences are MRHNA and SNTAGT. The CDR3 nucleotides are TGTGCCAGCAGTGTAGTCGGGGGAGCCTATGGCTACACCTTC. The encoded protein is CASSVVGGAYGYTF.

The J gene is TRBJ1-5, the V gene TRBV6-6, with 7 bases lining up with TRBD1. The V segment lost 9 bases and the J segment 2 bases; nucleotides outside the gene matches: 10. CDR1 MNHNY and CDR2 SVGAGI come from the germline V gene (reference sequence). This CDR3 has 15 amino acids. CDR3: CASCFGQARNQPQHF. In DNA form, the CDR3 reads TGTGCCAGTTGTTTCGGACAGGCCCGCAATCAGCCCCAGCATTTT.

The chain joins TRBV29-1 to TRBJ2-5; 8 nucleotides match TRBD1. The germline V gene has CDR1 SQVTM and CDR2 ANQGSEA. This CDR3 is built from 13 residues. After removal of 6 bases from V and 2 bases from J, the junction contained 5 bases not matched to a gene. CDR3 residues: CSVAGGWQETQYF. The CDR3 DNA is TGCAGCGTCGCAGGGGGCTGGCAAGAGACCCAGTACTTC. Together with reference TRBV29-1 and TRBJ2-5, the CDR3 gives the full variable domain: SAVISQKPSRDICQRGTSLTIQCQVDSQVTMMFWYRQQPGQSLTLIATANQGSEATYESGFVIDKFPISRPNLTFSTLTVSNMSPEDSSIYLCSVAGGWQETQYFGPGTRLLVL.

A few counts support this clone. CDR3 amino acids: CASSTLDRASEQYF. The CDR3 bases are TGTGCCAGCAGTACCCTTGACCGGGCAAGCGAGCAGTACTTC. V and J are TRBV28 and TRBJ2-7; no definite D call. V was clipped by 5 bases and J by 6 bases, with 17 bases between them. Germline CDR1 is MDHEN and CDR2 is SYDVKM. This CDR3 has 14 residues.

The chain is built from TRBV27 and TRBJ1-4; D is possibly TRBD1 (5 bases). This CDR3 comprises 15 residues. Looked up from germline, CDR1 is MNHEY and CDR2 is SMNVEV (reference sequence). Trimming removed 5 bases from V and 13 bases from J, with 23 bases in between. The CDR3 DNA reads as TGTGCCAGCAGTCCCAGGGACGGAAAAATGAAGGGACTGTTTTTT. It specifies CASSPRDGKMKGLFF.

The chain employs TRBV7-3 and TRBJ1-2; D remains ambiguous. The germline V gene has CDR1 SGHTA and CDR2 FQGTGA. CDR3 size: 13 residues. V lost 5 bases and J lost 4, with 11 bases in between. Here the CDR3 DNA reads TGTGCCAGCAGCCCTGGTGTCGGCTATGGCTACACCTTC. This encodes CASSPGVGYGYTF.

This chain links TRBV11-2 with TRBJ2-1; unclear D gene. The CDR3 length is 17 residues. V shed 3 bases and J shed 8 bases, with 23 bases lying between them. CDR1 SGHAT and CDR2 FQNNGV come from the germline V gene. The CDR3 DNA is TGTGCCAGCAGCTTCTCACCGGACCTTAGATCCCCTGATGAGCAGTTCTTC. Translating gives CASSFSPDLRSPDEQFF.

The chain uses TRBV10-3 and TRBJ2-3; 11 bases agree with TRBD2. The CDR3 is made up of 17 amino acids. Germline V gene lookup returns CDR1 ENHRY and CDR2 SYGVKD. Trimming cost V 8 bases and J 4 bases; bases outside gene matches: 14. CDR3: CAIGGWGTSGSSDTQYF. The DNA of the CDR3 is TGTGCCATCGGGGGTTGGGGTACTAGCGGGAGTTCAGATACGCAGTATTTT.